The sequence of this TCR beta chain was determined in a study of cytomegalovirus exposure and HLA in healthy donors. Sequenced by immunoSEQ multiplex PCR; TCRdb stores in-frame clones only, minus some. The table lists 45,000 or so clones, roughly 93% of them singletons. Germline CDR1 reads MNHNS; CDR2 reads SASEGT. With V trimmed by 7 bases and J by 8 bases, 10 bases remained unmatched. This CDR3 is built from 14 residues. The genes are TRBV6-1 and TRBJ2-1; 8 bases are a match to TRBD2. The sequenced material came from PBMCs. The sequence was collected from a woman aged 18-35 years in good health and CMV-seronegative. The CDR3 DNA follows: TGTGCCAGCATTCGGGGGGGAGGCTCGGATGAGCAGTTCTTC. Translated, it gives CASIRGGGSDEQFF.